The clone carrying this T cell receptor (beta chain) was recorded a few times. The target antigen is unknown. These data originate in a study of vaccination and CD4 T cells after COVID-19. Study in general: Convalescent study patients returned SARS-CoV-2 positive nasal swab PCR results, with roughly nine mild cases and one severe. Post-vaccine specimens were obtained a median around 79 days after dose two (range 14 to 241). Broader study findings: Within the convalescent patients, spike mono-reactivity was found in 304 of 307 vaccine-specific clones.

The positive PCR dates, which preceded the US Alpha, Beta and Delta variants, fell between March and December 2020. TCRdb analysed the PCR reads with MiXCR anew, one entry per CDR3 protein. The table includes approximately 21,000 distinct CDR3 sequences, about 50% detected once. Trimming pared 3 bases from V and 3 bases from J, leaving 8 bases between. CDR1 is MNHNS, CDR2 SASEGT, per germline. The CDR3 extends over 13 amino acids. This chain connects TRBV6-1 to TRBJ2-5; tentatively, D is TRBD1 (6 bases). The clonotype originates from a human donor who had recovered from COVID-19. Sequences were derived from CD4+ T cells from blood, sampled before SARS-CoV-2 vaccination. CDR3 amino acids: CASSDTGKETQYF. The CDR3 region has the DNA TGTGCCAGCAGTGATACAGGGAAAGAGACCCAGTACTTC.